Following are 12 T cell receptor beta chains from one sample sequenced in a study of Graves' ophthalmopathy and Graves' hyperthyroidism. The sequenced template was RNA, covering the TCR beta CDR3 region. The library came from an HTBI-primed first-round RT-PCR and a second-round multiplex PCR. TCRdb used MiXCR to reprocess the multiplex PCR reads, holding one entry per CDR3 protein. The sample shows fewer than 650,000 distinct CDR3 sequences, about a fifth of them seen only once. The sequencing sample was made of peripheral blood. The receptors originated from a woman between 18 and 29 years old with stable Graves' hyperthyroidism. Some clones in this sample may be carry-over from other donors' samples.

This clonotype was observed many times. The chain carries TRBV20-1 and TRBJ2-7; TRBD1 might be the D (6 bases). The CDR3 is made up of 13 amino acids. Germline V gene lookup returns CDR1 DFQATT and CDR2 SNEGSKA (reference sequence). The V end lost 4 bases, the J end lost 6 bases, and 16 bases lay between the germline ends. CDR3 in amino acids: CSANRVQLAEQYF. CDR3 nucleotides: TGCAGTGCTAACAGGGTACAACTCGCCGAGCAGTACTTC.

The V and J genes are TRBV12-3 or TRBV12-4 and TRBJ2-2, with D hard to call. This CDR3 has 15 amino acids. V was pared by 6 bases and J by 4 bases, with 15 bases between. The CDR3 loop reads CASSPGRRSTGELFF. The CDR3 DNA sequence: TGTGCCAGCAGCCCAGGCCGTCGGAGCACCGGGGAGCTGTTTTTT.

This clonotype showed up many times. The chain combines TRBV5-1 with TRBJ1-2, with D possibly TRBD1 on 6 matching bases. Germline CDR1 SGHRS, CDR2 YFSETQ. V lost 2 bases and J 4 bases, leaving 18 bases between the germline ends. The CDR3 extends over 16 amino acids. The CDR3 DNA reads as TGCGCCAGCAGCTTACAGGGAGGGACGAGAGGCTATGGCTACACCTTC. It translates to CASSLQGGTRGYGYTF.

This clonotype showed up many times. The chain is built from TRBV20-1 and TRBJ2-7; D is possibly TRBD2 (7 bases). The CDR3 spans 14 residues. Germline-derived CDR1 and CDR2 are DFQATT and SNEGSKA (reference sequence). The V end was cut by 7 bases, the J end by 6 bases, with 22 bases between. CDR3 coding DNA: TGCAGTGTCGCGGGGGCCCACACTTGGGGCGAGCAGTACTTC. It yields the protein CSVAGAHTWGEQYF.

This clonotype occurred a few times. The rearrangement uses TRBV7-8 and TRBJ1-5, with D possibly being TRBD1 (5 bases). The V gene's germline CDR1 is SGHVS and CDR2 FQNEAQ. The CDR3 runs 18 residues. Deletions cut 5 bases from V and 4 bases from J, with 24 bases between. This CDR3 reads CASSPRDSFALGNQPQHF. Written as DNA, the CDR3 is TGTGCCAGCAGCCCGCGCGACAGCTTTGCCCTGGGTAATCAGCCCCAGCATTTT.

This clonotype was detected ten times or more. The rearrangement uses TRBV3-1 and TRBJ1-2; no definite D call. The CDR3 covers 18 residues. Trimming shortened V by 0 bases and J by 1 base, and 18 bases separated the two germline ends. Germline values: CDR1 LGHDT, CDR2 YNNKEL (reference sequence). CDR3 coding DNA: TGTGCCAGCAGCCAAGATGTGGCCAGCAAACCTTTTAACTATGGCTACACCTTC. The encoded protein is CASSQDVASKPFNYGYTF.

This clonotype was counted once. Here the CDR3 reads CSVGQGSVNTEAFF. CDR3 nucleotide sequence: TGCAGCGTCGGACAGGGTTCGGTGAACACTGAAGCTTTCTTT. V usage is TRBV29-1 and J usage is TRBJ1-1; 8 bases align to TRBD1. The ends lost 6 bases at V and 0 bases at J; junction bases unmatched: 6. Per germline, CDR1 SQVTM and CDR2 ANQGSEA. This CDR3 spans 14 amino acids.

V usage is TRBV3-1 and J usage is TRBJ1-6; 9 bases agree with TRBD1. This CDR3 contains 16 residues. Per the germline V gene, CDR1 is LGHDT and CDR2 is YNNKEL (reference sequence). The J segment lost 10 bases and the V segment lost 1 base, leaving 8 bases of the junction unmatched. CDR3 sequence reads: CASSQGDRALWSPLHF. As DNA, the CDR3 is TGTGCCAGCAGCCAAGGGGACAGGGCACTGTGGTCACCCCTCCACTTT.

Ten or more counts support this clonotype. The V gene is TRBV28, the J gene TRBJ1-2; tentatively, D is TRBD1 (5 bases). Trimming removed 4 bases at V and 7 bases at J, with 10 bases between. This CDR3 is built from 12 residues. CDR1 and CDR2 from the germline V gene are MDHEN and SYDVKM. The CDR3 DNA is TGTGCCAGCAGTTCGCCTGGGGGTGGCTACACCTTC. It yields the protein CASSSPGGGYTF.

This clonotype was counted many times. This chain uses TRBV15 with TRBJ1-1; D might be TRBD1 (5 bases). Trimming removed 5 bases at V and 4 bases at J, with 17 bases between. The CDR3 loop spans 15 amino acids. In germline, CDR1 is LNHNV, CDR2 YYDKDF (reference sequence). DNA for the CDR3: TGTGCCACCAGCTTCCGGGACCGGGCGGGCACTGAAGCTTTCTTT. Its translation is CATSFRDRAGTEAFF.

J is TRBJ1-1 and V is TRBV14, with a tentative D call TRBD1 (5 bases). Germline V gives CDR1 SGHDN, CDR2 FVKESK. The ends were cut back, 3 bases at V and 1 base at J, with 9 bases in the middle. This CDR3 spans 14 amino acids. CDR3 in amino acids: CASSHTTGNTEAFF. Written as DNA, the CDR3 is TGTGCCAGCAGCCACACCACAGGGAACACTGAAGCTTTCTTT.

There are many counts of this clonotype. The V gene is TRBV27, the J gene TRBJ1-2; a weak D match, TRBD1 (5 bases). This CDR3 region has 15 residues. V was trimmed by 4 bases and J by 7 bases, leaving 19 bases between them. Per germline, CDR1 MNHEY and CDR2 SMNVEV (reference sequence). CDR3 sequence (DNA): TGTGCCAGCAGTTATCTCGAGACAGCCCACCTTGGCTACACCTTC. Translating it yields CASSYLETAHLGYTF.